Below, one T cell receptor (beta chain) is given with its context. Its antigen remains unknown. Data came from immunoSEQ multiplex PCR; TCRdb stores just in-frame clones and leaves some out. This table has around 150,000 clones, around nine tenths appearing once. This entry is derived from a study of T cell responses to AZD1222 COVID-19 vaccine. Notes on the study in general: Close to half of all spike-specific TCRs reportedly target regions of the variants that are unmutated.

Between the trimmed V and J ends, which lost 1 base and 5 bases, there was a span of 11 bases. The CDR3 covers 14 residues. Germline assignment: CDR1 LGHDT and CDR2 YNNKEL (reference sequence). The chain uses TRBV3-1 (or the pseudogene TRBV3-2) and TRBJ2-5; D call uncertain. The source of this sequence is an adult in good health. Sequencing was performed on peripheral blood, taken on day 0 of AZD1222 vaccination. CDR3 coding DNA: TGTGCCAGCAGCCAAGTACGGTCGATGGAGACCCAGTACTTC. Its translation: CASSQVRSMETQYF.